The rows below give T cell receptor beta chains drawn from one sample of a study of identical twins. In TCRdb, the 5' RACE reads were re-called with MiXCR into one record per CDR3 protein. Among fewer than 450,000 distinct CDR3 sequences, around 9.7% were seen once, and the ten largest hold about 9.1%. Material: naive T cells sorted from blood. The receptors shown here come from a woman aged 45 to 65 in good health. Each CDR3 is given with its conserved first and last residue. A D gene is named only where the DNA matches it firmly. Expanded clones are given a class, and other clones once, few, many or no size at all.

D,size,V,J,DNA,CDR3
.,.,TRBV24-1,TRBJ2-3,TGTGCCGTGGACGGTGAAGATACGCAGTATTTT,CAVDGEDTQYF
.,many,TRBV9,TRBJ2-7,TGTGCCAGCAGCGGAAACGAGCAGTACTTC,CASSGNEQYF
.,few,TRBV12-3/TRBV12-4,TRBJ1-6,TGTGCCAGCAGTTTAACGGGGAAAAATTCACCCCTCCACTTT,CASSLTGKNSPLHF
TRBD2,few,TRBV10-1,TRBJ2-3,TGCGCCAGCAGTGAGTCGACTAGCGCGGCCACAGATACGCAGTATTTT,CASSESTSAATDTQYF
.,few,TRBV25-1,TRBJ1-6,TGTGCCAGCAGTGAGGCAGGAAGAGGCTCACCCCTCCACTTT,CASSEAGRGSPLHF
.,few,TRBV20-1,TRBJ2-1,TGCAGTGCTATATCTAGGGGGAGAGGTGCTGAGCAGTTCTTC,CSAISRGRGAEQFF
.,many,TRBV5-1,TRBJ2-2,TGCGCCAGCAGCTTGTACCAGACCGGGGAGCTGTTTTTT,CASSLYQTGELFF
TRBD1,.,TRBV20-1,TRBJ2-7,TGCAGTGCATGGATCCGGGACAGCGTGTACGAGCAGTACTTC,CSAWIRDSVYEQYF
.,.,TRBV24-1,TRBJ2-1,TGTGCCACCAGTGATGCCCTCGGGGAGCTGAAATCCTACAATGAGCAGTTCTTC,CATSDALGELKSYNEQFF
.,few,TRBV5-1,TRBJ2-6,TGCGCCAGCACCCTGGGGGGTATTGGCTCTGGGGCCAACGTCCTGACTTTC,CASTLGGIGSGANVLTF
TRBD1,few,TRBV5-6,TRBJ1-5,TGTGCCAGCAGCGCGGACAGGGGGCCCCAGCCCCAGCATTTT,CASSADRGPQPQHF
.,few,TRBV5-1,TRBJ2-3,TGCGCCAGCAGCTTGGTGGACAGCCTGAGCACAGATACGCAGTATTTT,CASSLVDSLSTDTQYF
TRBD1,few,TRBV2,TRBJ1-1,TGTGCCAGCAGATGGACAGGGGGCGATACTGAAGCTTTCTTT,CASRWTGGDTEAFF
.,many,TRBV24-1,TRBJ1-5,TGTGCCACCAGTGACCCGGGAGGGAGCAATCAGCCCCAGCATTTT,CATSDPGGSNQPQHF
.,once,TRBV6-6,TRBJ2-5,TGTGCCAGCAGCAAGGACAGAGGAGAGACCCAGTACTTC,CASSKDRGETQYF
TRBD1,.,TRBV27,TRBJ2-5,TGTGCCAGCAGTCTTGCCGGGACAGGGGCTGGGGAGACCCAGTACTTC,CASSLAGTGAGETQYF
.,few,TRBV29-1,TRBJ2-3,TGCAGCGTAGGTACCTCGGGCTATACGCAGTATTTT,CSVGTSGYTQYF
.,.,TRBV2,TRBJ1-4,TGTGCCAGCAGTGACTGGGGGACAACTAATGAAAAACTGTTTTTT,CASSDWGTTNEKLFF
TRBD2,few,TRBV5-1,TRBJ2-1,TGCGCCAGCAGCCCAACGGGACTAGCGGGACGACAGTTCTTC,CASSPTGLAGRQFF
.,.,TRBV27,TRBJ2-3,TGTGCCAGCGGCACTAGAGCTAGCACAGATACGCAGTATTTT,CASGTRASTDTQYF
.,few,TRBV24-1,TRBJ2-7,TGTGCCGCAGGCGGGACCTCCTACGAGCAGTACTTC,CAAGGTSYEQYF
TRBD2,.,TRBV12-3/TRBV12-4,TRBJ2-3,TGTGCCAGCAGTTCCTGGGGGAGCGGGAGGGCCCCAGATACGCAGTATTTT,CASSSWGSGRAPDTQYF
.,many,TRBV5-1,TRBJ2-1,TGCGCCAGCAGCTTGGCCAGCGTGAACAATGAGCAGTTCTTC,CASSLASVNNEQFF
.,few,TRBV28,TRBJ1-4,TGTGCCAGCAGTTTAGGAGCAGCAACTAATGAAAAACTGTTTTTT,CASSLGAATNEKLFF
TRBD2,few,TRBV12-3/TRBV12-4,TRBJ2-1,TGTGCCAGCAGCCATAGCGGGAGCCCGAACAATGAGCAGTTCTTC,CASSHSGSPNNEQFF